One and the same sample provided the 6 T cell receptor beta chains below, sequenced in a study of cytomegalovirus exposure and HLA in healthy donors. In the PCR, 60 Vbeta and 13 Jbeta primers were used. The table came from immunoSEQ multiplex PCR; TCRdb's copy has only in-frame clones and leaves some out. The table shows about 76,000 clones, with roughly 85% occurring only once. The sample consisted of PBMCs. These receptors all stem from a young man in good health and CMV-seronegative.

This chain joins TRBV28 and TRBJ2-7, with D perhaps TRBD1 (5 bases). V was cut by 3 bases and J by 4 bases, with 7 bases left in between. Germline loops: CDR1 MDHEN, CDR2 SYDVKM. The CDR3 consists of 12 residues. The CDR3 DNA reads as TGTGCCAGCAGTTTTCAGGGTTACGAGCAGTACTTC. It codes for CASSFQGYEQYF.

On this clone: One end of the junction varies from germline; a read error may be responsible. The J gene is TRBJ2-3, the V gene TRBV7-7; 11 nucleotides line up with TRBD2. Germline CDR1 and CDR2: SSHAT and FNYEAQ (reference sequence). The CDR3 loop spans 16 amino acids. CDR3 DNA sequence: TGTGCTAGCAGCGATATAGCGGGAGGGCCGGTAAATACGCAGTATTTT. This translates into CASSDIAGGPVNTQYF.

The chain joins TRBV27 to TRBJ1-6; no clear D. V was cut by 5 bases and J by 11 bases, with 10 bases left in between. CDR1 and CDR2 from the germline V gene are MNHEY and SMNVEV (reference sequence). CDR3 length equals 12 residues. CDR3 sequence reads: CASSRHGTPLHF. CDR3 nucleotide sequence: TGTGCCAGCAGTCGGCACGGGACACCCCTCCACTTT.

CDR3 protein: CASSPQGLGGYTF. As DNA, the CDR3 is TGTGCCAGCAGCCCGCAGGGGCTGGGTGGCTACACCTTC. This chain links TRBV7-2 with TRBJ1-2, with TRBD1 as a possible D gene (6 bases). The CDR3 has 13 residues. Trimming left V 5 bases short and J 7 bases short, with 14 bases between. The germline gives CDR1 SGHTA, CDR2 FQGNSA. Variable domain in full (rest from reference TRBV7-2 and TRBJ1-2): GAGVSQSPSNKVTEKGKDVELRCDPISGHTALYWYRQSLGQGLEFLIYFQGNSAPDKSGLPSDRFSAERTGGSVSTLTIQRTQQEDSAVYLCASSPQGLGGYTFGSGTRLTVV.

The chain joins TRBV5-4 to TRBJ2-6; D perhaps matches TRBD2 (7 bases). Germline V gene data show CDR1 as SGHNT and CDR2 as YYREEE (reference sequence). The CDR3 extends over 17 amino acids. V was shortened by 5 bases and J by 0 bases, with 15 bases between the two germline ends. The CDR3 loop is CASREGEGSSGANVLTF. CDR3 sequence (DNA): TGTGCCAGCAGAGAGGGGGAGGGGAGCTCTGGGGCCAACGTCCTGACTTTC.

The J gene is TRBJ2-1, the V gene TRBV4-1; no clear D gene. This CDR3 contains 14 residues. The V end was cut by 0 bases, the J end by 7 bases, with 10 bases between. The germline CDR1 and CDR2 sequences are MGHRA and YSYEKL. This CDR3 reads CASSQDRRSNEQFF. The CDR3 nucleotides read TGCGCCAGCAGCCAAGATCGGAGATCTAATGAGCAGTTCTTC.